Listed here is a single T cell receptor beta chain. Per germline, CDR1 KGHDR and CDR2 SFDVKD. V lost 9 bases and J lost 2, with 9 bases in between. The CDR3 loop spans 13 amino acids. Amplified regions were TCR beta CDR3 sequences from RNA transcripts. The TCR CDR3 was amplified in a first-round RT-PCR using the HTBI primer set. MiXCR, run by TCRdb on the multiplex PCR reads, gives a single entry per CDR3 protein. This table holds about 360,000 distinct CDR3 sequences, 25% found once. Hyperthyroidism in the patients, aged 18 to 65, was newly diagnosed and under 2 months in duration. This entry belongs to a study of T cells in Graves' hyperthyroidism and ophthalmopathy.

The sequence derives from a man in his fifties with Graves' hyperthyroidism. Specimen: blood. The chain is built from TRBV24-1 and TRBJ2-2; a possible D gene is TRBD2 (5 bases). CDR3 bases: TGTGCCACCGGGGAGCCCAACACCGGGGAGCTGTTTTTT. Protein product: CATGEPNTGELFF.